Each of the 9 T cell receptor beta chains below was sequenced from the same sample in a study of blood T cell repertoires in COVID-19. Profiling relied on immunoSEQ multiplex PCR, and the TCRdb table lists in-frame clones only, not all of them. This table holds 150,000 to 200,000 clones, approximately 82% found once. The sequencing input was peripheral blood. The receptors here all came from a human donor with acute or convalescent COVID-19. The donor label of this sample is uncertain.

The chain employs TRBV18 and TRBJ2-2; D uncertain. The CDR3 has 12 amino acids. Germline V CDR1 and CDR2: KGHSH, LQKENI. The ends were cut back, 6 bases at V and 7 bases at J, with 9 bases in the middle. DNA for the CDR3: TGTGCCAGCTCCCCCCCCCTCGGGGAGCTGTTTTTT. This encodes CASSPPLGELFF.

This chain joins TRBV28 and TRBJ1-6; D gene uncertain. Germline V gene sequence: CDR1 MDHEN, CDR2 SYDVKM. The germline V and J ends were trimmed by 3 bases and 7 bases, with 16 bases remaining between them. The CDR3 covers 16 residues. The CDR3 nucleotides are TGTGCCAGCAGTTTCCCGCGGGGTGGTGGAAATTCACCCCTCCACTTT. Its translation: CASSFPRGGGNSPLHF.

This chain links TRBV5-6 with TRBJ1-4, with D possibly TRBD1 on 6 matching bases. Trimming pared 0 bases from V and 7 bases from J, leaving 13 bases between. The CDR3 has 15 amino acids. Looked up from germline, CDR1 is SGHDT and CDR2 is YYEEEE. CDR3: CASSLGQVEGEKLFF. In nucleotides, the CDR3 is TGTGCCAGCAGCTTGGGACAGGTTGAGGGTGAAAAACTGTTTTTT.

This clone appeared once. This sequence joins TRBV7-3 and TRBJ2-5; 9 bases agree with TRBD1. The CDR3 covers 14 residues. Losses at the gene ends were 3 bases for V and 1 base for J; bases not matched to a gene: 0. CDR1 and CDR2 (germline): SGHTA, FQGTGA. Here the CDR3 reads CASSLGQGQETQYF. The CDR3, as DNA: TGTGCCAGCAGCTTGGGACAGGGCCAAGAGACCCAGTACTTC.

V is TRBV24-1 and J is TRBJ2-7; 7 bases match TRBD1. The germline gives CDR1 KGHDR, CDR2 SFDVKD. The CDR3 extends over 16 amino acids. Unmatched junction bases numbered 9, after V lost 1 base and J lost 4 bases. CDR3 region: CATSDFDRDGLYEQYF. The CDR3 DNA is TGTGCCACCAGTGATTTCGACAGGGACGGTTTGTACGAGCAGTACTTC.

The chain recombines TRBV5-1 with TRBJ1-5; weak D call: TRBD1 (6 bases). Germline CDR1 SGHRS, CDR2 YFSETQ. CDR3 size: 15 residues. Trimming took off 2 bases at V and 5 bases at J, with 14 bases between the two ends. The CDR3 sequence is CASSFSGVVDQPQHF. The CDR3 DNA follows: TGCGCCAGCAGCTTTTCAGGGGTAGTGGATCAGCCCCAGCATTTT.

The chain joins TRBV29-1 to TRBJ1-1; D is undetermined. The CDR3 loop spans 12 amino acids. The ends were cut back, 4 bases at V and 3 bases at J, with 9 bases in the middle. The germline V gene has CDR1 SQVTM and CDR2 ANQGSEA. The CDR3 region is CSVALGDTEAFF. For the CDR3, the DNA is TGCAGCGTTGCTCTGGGAGACACTGAAGCTTTCTTT.

The J gene is TRBJ1-6, the V gene TRBV5-1, with D unclear. CDR1 is SGHRS and CDR2 is YFSETQ in the germline V gene. This CDR3 contains 14 residues. V lost 4 bases and J 4 bases, leaving 9 bases between the germline ends. CDR3 loop: CASSEQPYNSPLHF. CDR3 coding DNA: TGCGCCAGCAGCGAACAGCCATATAATTCACCCCTCCACTTT.

This clone was observed once. The V and J genes are TRBV9 and TRBJ1-1; unclear D gene. The V gene's germline CDR1 is SGDLS and CDR2 YYNGEE. The V and J ends lost 4 bases and 4 bases respectively, with 11 bases between them. The CDR3 loop spans 13 amino acids. Written as DNA, the CDR3 is TGTGCCAGCAGCTTAGAAACGGGCACTGAAGCTTTCTTT. This gives the protein CASSLETGTEAFF.